These 28 T cell receptor beta chains originate from one sample sequenced in a study of regulatory T cells in long-lasting Graves disease. The time point: persistent/refractory GD, antithyroid drugs over 5 years with positive TRAb. After RNA was extracted from PBMCs, the TCR library was made from it. Building of the TCR beta libraries involved iRepertoire HTBI primers and Arm-PCR of CDR3 regions. TCRdb reprocessed the multiplex PCR reads with MiXCR, giving one entry per CDR3 protein. The table includes about 460,000 distinct CDR3 sequences, about 20% detected once. The material sequenced was peripheral blood mononuclear cells (PBMCs), taken when the disease was refractory, from a patient treated with antithyroid drugs. These receptors were obtained from a female donor with Graves disease.

At least ten counts were recorded for this clonotype. This chain links TRBV28 with TRBJ1-1; 7 positions match TRBD1. Germline V lookup: CDR1 MDHEN, CDR2 SYDVKM. The V gene end was trimmed by 8 bases and the J gene end by 3 bases; junction bases not matched to a gene: 3. The length of the CDR3 is 12 residues. CDR3 amino acids: CASRDSDTEAFF. As DNA, the CDR3 is TGTGCCAGCCGGGACAGCGACACTGAAGCTTTCTTT.

This clonotype was counted at least ten times. V and J are TRBV27 and TRBJ1-5; 9 bases align to TRBD1. Germline-derived CDR1 and CDR2 are MNHEY and SMNVEV (reference sequence). This CDR3 has 18 residues. V dropped 1 base and J dropped 2; count of bases not matched to a gene: 9. In DNA form, the CDR3 reads TGTGCCAGCAGTTTATGGGGACAGGGATGGGGAGGCAATCAGCCCCAGCATTTT. Amino acid sequence: CASSLWGQGWGGNQPQHF.

V is TRBV6-1 and J is TRBJ1-2; D gene unclear. Germline CDR1 MNHNS, CDR2 SASEGT. V was cut by 11 bases and J by 5 bases, with 12 bases left in between. This CDR3 has 11 residues. The CDR3 region is CAVTGGYGYTF. In DNA form, the CDR3 reads TGTGCCGTTACGGGTGGATATGGCTACACCTTC.

The chain recombines TRBV30 with TRBJ1-2; the D gene is possibly TRBD1 (6 bases). The CDR3 has 15 amino acids. V was trimmed by 3 bases and J by 4 bases, leaving 18 bases between them. Germline V CDR1 and CDR2: GTSNPN, SVGIG (reference sequence). CDR3 nucleotides: TGTGCCTGGAGCACCCGACAGGTTTCTAGCTATGGCTACACCTTC. This codes for CAWSTRQVSSYGYTF. Full variable domain (remainder filled in from reference TRBV30 and TRBJ1-2): SQTIHQWPATLVQPVGSPLSLECTVEGTSNPNLYWYRQAAGRGLQLLFYSVGIGQISSEVPQNLSASRPQDRQFILSSKKLLLSDSGFYLCAWSTRQVSSYGYTFGSGTRLTVV.

On this clonotype itself: A read error may be the cause here, since a much bigger clone is one base away. V and J are TRBV11-2 and TRBJ1-4; D is ambiguous. The CDR3 is made up of 16 amino acids. Trimming removed 5 bases at V and 0 bases at J, with 13 bases between. In germline, CDR1 is SGHAT, CDR2 FQNNGV. This chain's CDR3 is CASSPPLGTTNEKLFF. The CDR3 region has the DNA TGTGCCAGCAGCCCCCCCTTGGGGACAACTAATGAAAAACTGTTTTTT. Together with reference TRBV11-2 and TRBJ1-4, the CDR3 gives the full variable domain: EAGVAQSPRYKIIEKRQSVAFWCNPISGHATLYWYQQILGQGPKLLIQFQNNGVVDDSQLPKDRFSAERLKGVDSTLKIQPAKLEDSAVYLCASSPPLGTTNEKLFFGSGTQLSVL.

In this sample, this clonotype turned up many times. The CDR3 region has the DNA TGCAGTGCTAGGTCGGCAGGGGTTACCCGCTACGAGCAGTACTTC. Encoded protein: CSARSAGVTRYEQYF. The V and J genes are TRBV20-1 and TRBJ2-7; tentatively, D is TRBD1 (6 bases). V was shortened by 3 bases and J by 3 bases, with 18 bases between the two germline ends. The CDR3 length is 15 residues. CDR1 is DFQATT and CDR2 is SNEGSKA in the germline V gene (reference sequence).

In this sample, this clonotype turned up a few times. This chain uses TRBV29-1 with TRBJ1-1; D is uncertain. CDR1 SQVTM and CDR2 ANQGSEA come from the germline V gene. The V end lost 4 bases, the J end lost 7 bases, and 7 bases lay between the germline ends. The CDR3 runs 10 residues. As DNA, the CDR3 is TGCAGCGTTGTTATAGGTGAAGCTTTCTTT. It codes for CSVVIGEAFF.

This clonotype was recorded many times. The V call is TRBV12-3 or TRBV12-4, the J call TRBJ2-2; 10 nucleotides align to TRBD2. V gave up 6 bases and J gave up 5 bases; unmatched junction bases: 6. The CDR3 is made up of 15 amino acids. The CDR3 loop is CASSHGLAETGELFF. Written as DNA, the CDR3 is TGTGCCAGCAGCCATGGACTAGCGGAAACCGGGGAGCTGTTTTTT.

The V call is TRBV28, the J call TRBJ2-1, with D possibly matching TRBD2 (6 bases). CDR3 length: 15 residues. V gave up 4 bases and J gave up 8 bases, with 18 bases separating them. The germline gives CDR1 MDHEN, CDR2 SYDVKM. Here the CDR3 reads CASSSPKLARYEQFF. As DNA, the CDR3 is TGTGCCAGCAGTTCCCCCAAACTAGCTAGGTATGAGCAGTTCTTC.

This clonotype has at least ten counts. The chain joins TRBV25-1 to TRBJ1-1; maybe TRBD1 (5 bases). The germline CDR1 and CDR2 sequences are MGHDK and SYGVNS. This CDR3 region has 15 residues. Trimming took 4 bases from V and 3 from J, leaving 15 bases between them. CDR3 bases: TGTGCCAGCAGTGGCAGGGCGGTGGGGGACACTGAAGCTTTCTTT. It encodes CASSGRAVGDTEAFF.

In its sample, this clonotype was seen many times. This rearrangement joins TRBV28 to TRBJ2-7; 11 nucleotides agree with TRBD2. The trim removed 9 bases at V and 7 bases at J, leaving 8 bases unmatched. The CDR3 has 13 amino acids. Germline V gene lookup returns CDR1 MDHEN and CDR2 SYDVKM. In DNA, the CDR3 is TGTGCCAGTCTTAGCGGGGGGGCGAGAGAGCAGTACTTC. Translated: CASLSGGAREQYF.

This clonotype showed up many times. Germline and junction disagree at one end, which may indicate a read error. The CDR3 nucleotides read TGTGCCAGCAGCTTAGGTTCCCGGGTGGGTCTCTTT. It is translated as CASSLGSRVGLF. V is TRBV11-2 and J is TRBJ1-1, with D unresolved. Germline CDR1 reads SGHAT; CDR2 reads FQNNGV. The CDR3 contains 12 residues.

In this sample, this clonotype turned up many times. J is TRBJ1-1 and V is TRBV7-2; D unresolved. Germline V gene data show CDR1 as SGHTA and CDR2 as FQGNSA. V dropped 5 bases and J dropped 1 base, with 11 bases sitting between them. This CDR3 has 14 amino acids. CDR3 protein: CASSQNPENTEAFF. DNA of the CDR3: TGTGCCAGCAGCCAAAACCCAGAGAACACTGAAGCTTTCTTT.

In this sample, this clonotype turned up a few times. The chain is built from TRBV7-2 and TRBJ1-6; 9 bases align to TRBD1. The length of the CDR3 is 17 residues. V shed 3 bases and J 0 bases; nucleotides not matched to a gene: 3. The germline V gene has CDR1 SGHTA and CDR2 FQGNSA. This CDR3 reads CASSFGQGSSYNSPLHF. The CDR3 DNA reads TGTGCCAGCAGCTTTGGACAGGGGTCCTCCTATAATTCACCCCTCCACTTT.

In this sample, this clonotype turned up many times. J is TRBJ1-1 and V is TRBV6-1, with TRBD1 identical over 7 bases. This CDR3 is 15 amino acids long. Germline V gene sequence: CDR1 MNHNS, CDR2 SASEGT. V dropped 6 bases and J dropped 8; count of bases not matched to a gene: 15. CDR3 protein: CASRDPAGTEGEAFF. The CDR3 DNA is TGTGCCAGCAGAGACCCCGCCGGGACAGAAGGCGAAGCTTTCTTT.

The chain is built from TRBV6-5 and TRBJ2-1; a possible D gene is TRBD2 (6 bases). The CDR3 is 18 residues long. V shed 0 bases and J shed 4 bases, with 19 bases lying between them. Germline CDR1 is MNHEY and CDR2 is SVGAGI. In nucleotides, the CDR3 is TGTGCCAGCAGTTACTCACCCGGGAGAGCGTTTCTATACAATGAGCAGTTCTTC. Translation gives CASSYSPGRAFLYNEQFF.

The chain has TRBV19 and TRBJ1-2; tentatively, D is TRBD1 (5 bases). The CDR3 has 15 residues. CDR1 and CDR2 from the germline V gene are LNHDA and SQIVND (reference sequence). V was clipped by 1 base and J by 1 base, with 10 bases between them. The CDR3 nucleotides read TGTGCCAGTAGTATAGGACAGCCGGATAACTATGGCTACACCTTC. Its protein is CASSIGQPDNYGYTF.

The rearrangement links TRBV2 to TRBJ2-1; a weak D match, TRBD2 (6 bases). Between the trimmed V and J ends, which lost 7 bases and 5 bases, there was a span of 18 bases. The CDR3 covers 15 residues. Germline V gene lookup returns CDR1 SNHLY and CDR2 FYNNEI. CDR3 sequence: CASKRDLARNNEQFF. CDR3 nucleotides: TGTGCCAGCAAGAGGGACTTAGCGCGAAACAATGAGCAGTTCTTC.

The V gene is TRBV30, the J gene TRBJ2-7; 12 bases align to TRBD1. The V gene end was trimmed by 5 bases and the J gene end by 6 bases; junction bases not matched to a gene: 2. The V gene's germline CDR1 is GTSNPN and CDR2 SVGIG (reference sequence). The CDR3 covers 12 residues. The CDR3 sequence: CAWGTGGFEQYF. The CDR3 coding sequence is TGTGCCTGGGGGACAGGGGGCTTCGAGCAGTACTTC.

This clonotype was detected ten times or more. CDR3 bases: TGTGCCAGCAGCTTATGGGGGGAGACTGAAGCTTTCTTT. Its protein is CASSLWGETEAFF. This chain connects TRBV11-2 to TRBJ1-1; weak D call: TRBD1 (5 bases). The CDR3 length is 13 residues. In germline, CDR1 is SGHAT, CDR2 FQNNGV. V was clipped by 2 bases and J by 5 bases, with 9 bases between them.

This clonotype was recorded many times. The V and J genes are TRBV27 and TRBJ2-6; D is undetermined. Per germline, CDR1 MNHEY and CDR2 SMNVEV (reference sequence). The V end was cut by 0 bases, the J end by 4 bases, with 10 bases between. This CDR3 spans 16 amino acids. The CDR3 sequence: CASSLSGFVGANVLTF. CDR3 nucleotides: TGTGCCAGCAGTTTATCGGGGTTCGTGGGGGCCAACGTCCTGACTTTC.

This clonotype has just one count. V gene TRBV7-9 combines with J gene TRBJ2-7; tentative D call: TRBD1 (5 bases). V was clipped by 6 bases and J by 2 bases, with 11 bases between them. The germline CDR1 and CDR2 sequences are SEHNR and FQNEAQ (reference sequence). The CDR3 contains 13 residues. CDR3 nucleotide sequence: TGTGCCAGCAGTGTACAGGACCCCTACGAGCAGTACTTC. It yields the protein CASSVQDPYEQYF.

This clonotype showed up many times. The V and J genes are TRBV28 and TRBJ2-7; D tentatively reads TRBD1 or TRBD2 (6 bases each). Deletions cut 5 bases from V and 0 bases from J, with 20 bases between. The CDR3 is made up of 17 amino acids. CDR1 MDHEN and CDR2 SYDVKM come from the germline V gene. In DNA, the CDR3 is TGTGCCAGCAGTGACCCAAGGGGGGCAGAGAGCTCCTACGAGCAGTACTTC. Translated, it gives CASSDPRGAESSYEQYF.

The chain recombines TRBV29-1 with TRBJ1-2; no clear D gene. V lost 7 bases, J lost 3 bases, and 6 bases lay in between. CDR1 and CDR2 from the germline V gene are SQVTM and ANQGSEA. The CDR3 runs to 10 residues. DNA for the CDR3: TGCAGCGCTGTTGACTATGGCTACACCTTC. This encodes CSAVDYGYTF.

This chain joins TRBV20-1 and TRBJ2-7; possibly TRBD1 for D (6 bases). CDR1 and CDR2 (germline): DFQATT, SNEGSKA (reference sequence). Trimming removed 0 bases from V and 5 bases from J, with 20 bases in between. This CDR3 spans 16 amino acids. The CDR3 nucleotides are TGCAGTGCTAGAGATTGGCAGGGGCGAAGGGGGAACGAGCAGTACTTC. Translated, it gives CSARDWQGRRGNEQYF.

The chain has TRBV7-9 and TRBJ2-7; TRBD2 aligns across 9 bases. The CDR3 extends over 13 amino acids. Germline CDR1 reads SEHNR; CDR2 reads FQNEAQ (reference sequence). The V segment lost 3 bases and the J segment 7 bases; nucleotides outside the gene matches: 4. The CDR3 sequence is CASSLREGQEQYF. CDR3 coding DNA: TGTGCCAGCAGCTTGCGGGAGGGCCAGGAGCAGTACTTC.

This clonotype was picked up many times. This chain uses TRBV11-2 with TRBJ2-7, with a possible D match to TRBD2 (5 bases). CDR1 and CDR2 (germline): SGHAT, FQNNGV. The CDR3 has 13 residues. Between the trimmed V and J ends, which lost 4 bases and 0 bases, there was a span of 7 bases. CDR3 in amino acids: CASSSGDSYEQYF. The CDR3 nucleotides are TGTGCCAGCAGCTCCGGGGACTCCTACGAGCAGTACTTC.

The V gene is TRBV12-3 or TRBV12-4, the J gene TRBJ2-1, with 9 nucleotides matching TRBD1. CDR3 length: 15 residues. After removal of 6 bases from V and 0 bases from J, the junction contained 3 bases not matched to a gene. The CDR3 spells CASRGTGSSYNEQFF. The CDR3 nucleotides are TGTGCCAGCAGGGGGACAGGGAGCTCCTACAATGAGCAGTTCTTC.